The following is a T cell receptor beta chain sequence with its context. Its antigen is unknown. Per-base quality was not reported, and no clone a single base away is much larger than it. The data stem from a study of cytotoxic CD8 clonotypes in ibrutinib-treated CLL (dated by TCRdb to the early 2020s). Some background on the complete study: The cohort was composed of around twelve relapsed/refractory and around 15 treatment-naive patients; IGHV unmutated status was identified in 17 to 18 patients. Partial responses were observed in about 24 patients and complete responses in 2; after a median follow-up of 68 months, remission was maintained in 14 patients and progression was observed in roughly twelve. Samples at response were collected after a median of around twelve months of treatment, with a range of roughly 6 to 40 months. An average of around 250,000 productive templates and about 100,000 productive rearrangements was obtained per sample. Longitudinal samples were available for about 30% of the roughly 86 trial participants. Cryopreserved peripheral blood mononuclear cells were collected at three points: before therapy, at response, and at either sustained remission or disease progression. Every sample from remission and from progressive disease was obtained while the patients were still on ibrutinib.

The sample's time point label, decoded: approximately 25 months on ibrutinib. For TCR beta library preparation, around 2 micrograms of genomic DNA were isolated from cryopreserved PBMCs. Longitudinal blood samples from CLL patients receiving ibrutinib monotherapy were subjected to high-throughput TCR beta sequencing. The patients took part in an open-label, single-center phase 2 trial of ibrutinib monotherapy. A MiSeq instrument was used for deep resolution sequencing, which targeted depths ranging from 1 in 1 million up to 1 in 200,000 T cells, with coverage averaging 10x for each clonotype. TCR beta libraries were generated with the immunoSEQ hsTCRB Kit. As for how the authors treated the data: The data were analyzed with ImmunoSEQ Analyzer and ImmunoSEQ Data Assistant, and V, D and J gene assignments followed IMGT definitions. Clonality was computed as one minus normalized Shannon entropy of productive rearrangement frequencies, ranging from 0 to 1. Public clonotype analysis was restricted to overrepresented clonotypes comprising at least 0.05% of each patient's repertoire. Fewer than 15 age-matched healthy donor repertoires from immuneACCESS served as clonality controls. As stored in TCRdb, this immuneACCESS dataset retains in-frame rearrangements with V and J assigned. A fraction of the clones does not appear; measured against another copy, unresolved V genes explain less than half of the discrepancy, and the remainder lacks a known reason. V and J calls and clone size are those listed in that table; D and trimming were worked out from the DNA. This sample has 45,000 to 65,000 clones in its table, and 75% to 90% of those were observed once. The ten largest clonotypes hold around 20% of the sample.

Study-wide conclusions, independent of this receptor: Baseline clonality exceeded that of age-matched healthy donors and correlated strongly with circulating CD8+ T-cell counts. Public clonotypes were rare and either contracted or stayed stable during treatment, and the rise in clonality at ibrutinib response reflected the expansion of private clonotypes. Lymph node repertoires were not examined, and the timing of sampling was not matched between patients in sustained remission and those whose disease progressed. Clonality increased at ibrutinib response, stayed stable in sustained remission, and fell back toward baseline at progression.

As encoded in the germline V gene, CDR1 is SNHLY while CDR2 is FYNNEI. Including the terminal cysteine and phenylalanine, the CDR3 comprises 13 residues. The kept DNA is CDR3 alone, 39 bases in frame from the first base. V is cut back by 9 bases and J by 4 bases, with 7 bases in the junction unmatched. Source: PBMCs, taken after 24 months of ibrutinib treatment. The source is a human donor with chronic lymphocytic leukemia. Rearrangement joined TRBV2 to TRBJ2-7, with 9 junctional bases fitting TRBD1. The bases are TGTGCCAGTATCCGGGACAGGGAATACGAGCAGTACTTC. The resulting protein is CASIRDREYEQYF. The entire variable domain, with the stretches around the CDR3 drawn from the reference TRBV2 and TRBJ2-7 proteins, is EPEVTQTPSHQVTQMGQEVILRCVPISNHLYFYWYRQILGQKVEFLVSFYNNEISEKSEIFDDQFSVERPDGSNFTLKIRSTKLEDSAMYFCASIRDREYEQYFGPGTRLTVT.